These T cell receptor beta chains were read from a single sample in a study of graft-versus-host responses after intestinal transplantation. No antigens are known for them. Profiled with immunoSEQ multiplex PCR; TCRdb holds only in-frame clones, not every one. Of over 90,000 clones in the sample, around 91% were seen once. Here the sequenced sample was unstimulated CD4+ T cells sorted from spleen or lymph node cells, taken before transplant. Every receptor here comes from a human donor who was the organ donor for an intestinal transplant. CDR3s include the opening cysteine and the closing phenylalanine or tryptophan. Each record gives: D gene, V gene, J gene, clone size, CDR3 DNA, CDR3 protein. The D gene is left open where the match is weak. The size entry is marked missing in some rows and otherwise reads once, few, many or a size class.

-	TRBV5-1	TRBJ2-7	-	TGCGCCAGCGGGGCGGGCGGAGGGTCCTACGAGCAGTACTTC	CASGAGGGSYEQYF
-	TRBV7-9	TRBJ1-1	-	TGTGCCAGCAGCTCAGGGCAGGGAATGAACACTGAAGCTTTCTTT	CASSSGQGMNTEAFF
-	TRBV27	TRBJ1-2	-	TGTGCCAGCAGTTTGGACAGAGACTATGGCTACACCTTC	CASSLDRDYGYTF
-	TRBV11-2	TRBJ2-7	-	TGTGCCAGCAGCTGGGCAGCAAGCTACGAGCAGTACTTC	CASSWAASYEQYF
TRBD1	TRBV18	TRBJ1-6	-	TGTGCCAGCTCTCTAACGTTGGGGACAGGGGGCAATTCACCCCTCCACTTT	CASSLTLGTGGNSPLHF
-	TRBV7-3	TRBJ2-7	-	TGTGCCAGCAGCTTAATAGCCGGACCCCGGGGCGAGCAGTACTTC	CASSLIAGPRGEQYF
-	TRBV7-9	TRBJ1-1	-	TGTGCCAGCAGCGAGGCAAGTCGGTCATTTCGGGAAGCTTTCTTT	CASSEASRSFREAFF
TRBD1	TRBV18	TRBJ1-6	-	TGTGCCAGCTTCCTCGGGACAGCCAATTCACCCCTCCACTTT	CASFLGTANSPLHF
-	TRBV5-4	TRBJ2-2	once	TGTGCCAGCAGGGTTCGACCAGACTCCAGGAACACCGGGGAGCTGTTTTTT	CASRVRPDSRNTGELFF
-	TRBV7-9	TRBJ1-2	-	TGTGCCAGCAGCTTAGCCGGGAACGGAATATTGATGACCTTC	CASSLAGNGILMTF
-	TRBV5-6	TRBJ1-3	few	TGTGCCAGCAGCTTCAGGGGCCGTACCTCTGGAAACACCATATATTTT	CASSFRGRTSGNTIYF
TRBD1	TRBV30	TRBJ1-1	-	TGTGCCTGGGGAGACAGGGCCCGGGGCACTGAAGCTTTCTTT	CAWGDRARGTEAFF
-	TRBV7-9	TRBJ2-3	-	TGTGCCAGCAGCTTGGAACGACCACGAGGGGATACGCAGTATTTT	CASSLERPRGDTQYF
TRBD2	TRBV5-1	TRBJ2-1	-	TGCGCCAGCAGTGGGACTAGCGGGGCCAATGAGCAGTTCTTC	CASSGTSGANEQFF
-	TRBV6-5	TRBJ1-1	-	TGTGCCAGCAGTTATGAGGGTACGAGCGGATCTGAAGCTTTCTTT	CASSYEGTSGSEAFF
-	TRBV6-1	TRBJ1-3	few	TGTGCCAGCAGAGGTAGGGAGGCGGCAAACACCATATATTTT	CASRGREAANTIYF
TRBD2	TRBV4-1	TRBJ2-2	once	TGCGCCAGCAGCCAGGAGCGGGGGGGTGTTGGCACCGGGGAGCTGTTTTTT	CASSQERGGVGTGELFF